Listed below are T cell receptor beta chains from one sample, sequenced in a study of beta chain features in type 1 diabetes. Only in-frame clones appear in the TCRdb table, and some are missing; sequencing was by immunoSEQ multiplex PCR. There are more than 250,000 clones in the sample; around 20% occur only once, and 0.028% lies in the top ten. Sequencing was done on a sample of naive CD4+ T cells from blood. These TCRs come from a woman aged 40-49 years with type 1 diabetes. The CDR3 runs from the conserved cysteine through the conserved F or W.

v_call	cdr3_length	j_call	cdr3_aa
TRBV6-5	15	TRBJ1-1	CASASWTGLNTEAFF
TRBV7-2	17	TRBJ2-5	CASSSGLAGGPQETQYF
TRBV2	13	TRBJ1-5	CASRLQGPKPQHF
TRBV4-3	15	TRBJ2-1	CASSQANRGGNEQFF
TRBV6-6	15	TRBJ1-2	CASSHQGQGPYGYTF
TRBV9	14	TRBJ1-5	CASSGTGENQPQHF
TRBV19	15	TRBJ2-1	CASSPLAGVYNEQFF
TRBV5-1	13	TRBJ2-7	CASKPSGENEQYF
TRBV6-5	14	TRBJ1-6	CASSLQAPDSPLHF
TRBV5-1	15	TRBJ2-7	CASSQGQGPLYEQYF
TRBV19	14	TRBJ2-2	CASSIQENTGELFF
TRBV30	11	TRBJ1-5	CAWSVRGPQHF
TRBV10-3	12	TRBJ2-7	CAIQTGSYEQYF
TRBV28	14	TRBJ2-3	CASSPADRRYTQYF
TRBV19	13	TRBJ2-5	CASSQGQGETQYF
TRBV7-3	16	TRBJ2-7	CASSLTGPRTGDEQYF